The 8 T cell receptor beta chains below were found in one sample sequenced in a study of T cells in Graves' hyperthyroidism and ophthalmopathy. The TCR beta CDR3 regions underwent amplification using RNA transcripts as the source. RT-PCR in the first round (using the HTBI primer set) targeted the TCR CDR3. Each CDR3 protein gets one entry after TCRdb re-called the multiplex PCR reads with MiXCR. The top ten clones hold roughly 14% of a sample with more than 500,000 distinct CDR3 sequences, 13% to 15% of them seen once. The specimen was blood. The receptor source for this set is a middle-aged woman with Graves' hyperthyroidism.

The gene calls are TRBV24-1 and TRBJ2-2, with D possibly being TRBD1 or TRBD2 (6 bases each). V lost 4 bases and J 5 bases, leaving 10 bases between the germline ends. This CDR3 is 14 amino acids long. Germline V CDR1 and CDR2: KGHDR, SFDVKD. This CDR3 reads CATSDPGATGELFF. CDR3 DNA sequence: TGTGCCACCAGTGACCCGGGGGCAACCGGGGAGCTGTTTTTT.

V usage is TRBV7-2 and J usage is TRBJ2-2; 9 bases match TRBD2. CDR1 and CDR2 from the germline V gene are SGHTA and FQGNSA. With V trimmed by 0 bases and J by 9 bases, 5 bases remained unmatched. CDR3 length: 15 amino acids. The chain's CDR3 is CASSLAAGGARELFF. The CDR3 DNA reads as TGTGCCAGCAGCTTAGCTGCGGGAGGGGCCAGGGAGCTGTTTTTT. Looking up the rest from reference TRBV7-2 and TRBJ2-2 gives the full variable domain: GAGVSQSPSNKVTEKGKDVELRCDPISGHTALYWYRQSLGQGLEFLIYFQGNSAPDKSGLPSDRFSAERTGGSVSTLTIQRTQQEDSAVYLCASSLAAGGARELFFGEGSRLTVL.

In this sample, this clonotype turned up many times. This rearrangement joins TRBV28 to TRBJ2-1; 7 bases are a match to TRBD2. CDR3 size: 15 residues. Germline V gene sequence: CDR1 MDHEN, CDR2 SYDVKM. With 5 bases clipped from V and 7 bases from J, the junction kept 11 bases outside the gene matches. CDR3 DNA: TGTGCCAGCAGTAGCGGACTAGAAGATCCTAATGAGCAGTTCTTC. Protein product: CASSSGLEDPNEQFF.

V usage is TRBV7-3 and J usage is TRBJ1-2, with D perhaps matching TRBD1 (6 bases). Deletions cut 5 bases from V and 2 bases from J, with 15 bases between. The germline V gene encodes CDR1 SGHTA and CDR2 FQGTGA. The CDR3 runs to 15 residues. Written as DNA, the CDR3 is TGTGCCAGCAGCCCAGGGGCAGGGGCGAACTATGGCTACACCTTC. Residues: CASSPGAGANYGYTF.

Only a few counts were recorded for this clonotype. The chain joins TRBV20-1 to TRBJ2-7, with D maybe TRBD1 (5 bases). The germline gives CDR1 DFQATT, CDR2 SNEGSKA (reference sequence). CDR3 size: 15 residues. Trimming left V 0 bases short and J 0 bases short, with 12 bases between. The CDR3 DNA sequence: TGCAGTGCTAGAGATCCTAGGGGCAGCTCCTACGAGCAGTACTTC. Residues: CSARDPRGSSYEQYF.

This clonotype was found many times. This sequence joins TRBV20-1 and TRBJ2-5, with 11 bases matching TRBD2. Germline CDR1 DFQATT, CDR2 SNEGSKA (reference sequence). This CDR3 is 15 amino acids long. Germline trimming cut 1 base from V and 5 bases from J; bases unmatched to any gene: 6. In DNA, the CDR3 is TGCAGTGCTAGAGGAACTAGCGGGAGAGGGGAGACCCAGTACTTC. Its translation is CSARGTSGRGETQYF.

J is TRBJ1-2 and V is TRBV24-1, with D unresolved. The CDR3 has 14 amino acids. CDR1 and CDR2 (germline): KGHDR, SFDVKD. V lost 4 bases and J lost 8, with 16 bases in between. The DNA of the CDR3 is TGTGCCACCAGTGACACAGACGCCCCGAAGGGCTACACCTTC. Its translation is CATSDTDAPKGYTF.

This clonotype was seen ten or more times. V usage is TRBV20-1 and J usage is TRBJ2-1; 10 bases agree with TRBD2. Trimming removed 2 bases from V and 5 bases from J; junction bases left unmatched: 0. This CDR3 contains 13 residues. Germline CDR1 reads DFQATT; CDR2 reads SNEGSKA (reference sequence). CDR3 loop: CSARLAGDNEQFF. The CDR3 region has the DNA TGCAGTGCTAGACTAGCGGGAGACAATGAGCAGTTCTTC.